One sample yielded the 14 T cell receptor beta chains listed below, sequenced in a study of response to subunit inactivated influenza vaccine. TCRdb re-derived calls from the RT-PCR reads in MiXCR, one entry per CDR3 protein. The profile shows over 450,000 distinct CDR3 sequences, roughly 13% of them singletons. This specimen consisted of PBMCs from blood, obtained 35 to 45 days after vaccination. The receptors originated from a man between 45 and 60 years old who received an inactivated influenza vaccine.

This chain connects TRBV3-1 to TRBJ1-2; D perhaps matches TRBD1 (5 bases). Germline assignment: CDR1 LGHDT and CDR2 YNNKEL (reference sequence). The CDR3 totals 15 residues. V lost 6 bases and J 2 bases, leaving 16 bases between the germline ends. CDR3 nucleotide sequence: TGTGCCAGCAGAAGGGACCGCGACTCCAACTATGGCTACACCTTC. Its protein is CASRRDRDSNYGYTF. The full variable domain, with the rest looked up from reference TRBV3-1 and TRBJ1-2, is DTAVSQTPKYLVTQMGNDKSIKCEQNLGHDTMYWYKQDSKKFLKIMFSYNNKELIINETVPNRFSPKSPDKAHLNLHINSLELGDSAVYFCASRRDRDSNYGYTFGSGTRLTVV.

This clonotype was recorded a few times. CDR3 sequence: CASSQPGRGAKSYEQYF. The CDR3 DNA is TGTGCCAGCAGCCAACCTGGGCGGGGGGCGAAATCGTACGAGCAGTACTTC. The rearrangement uses TRBV14 and TRBJ2-7, with 8 bases identical to TRBD2. Germline loops: CDR1 SGHDN, CDR2 FVKESK. There are 17 residues in the CDR3. V shed 2 bases and J 4 bases; nucleotides not matched to a gene: 13.

The chain links TRBV10-3 to TRBJ2-7; 9 bases are shared with TRBD2. Trimming removed 8 bases from V and 6 bases from J; junction bases left unmatched: 8. Germline CDR1 and CDR2: ENHRY and SYGVKD. The CDR3 has 13 residues. The CDR3 DNA is TGTGCCATCGGGGCGGGAGGGCCTGTCGAGCAGTACTTC. Translated: CAIGAGGPVEQYF.

This clonotype was recorded a few times. J is TRBJ2-1 and V is TRBV28; 8 positions match TRBD1. Germline CDR1 MDHEN, CDR2 SYDVKM. J gave up 1 base and V 5 bases, and 10 bases lay outside the gene matches. The CDR3 totals 17 residues. CDR3 loop: CASSTPGGGRSYNEQFF. The CDR3 DNA follows: TGTGCCAGCAGTACCCCAGGGGGCGGGCGGTCCTACAATGAGCAGTTCTTC.

This chain connects TRBV20-1 to TRBJ2-1; perhaps TRBD2 as D (6 bases). This CDR3 comprises 16 residues. Germline loops: CDR1 DFQATT, CDR2 SNEGSKA (reference sequence). Trimming cost V 3 bases and J 0 bases, with 15 bases left between them. The CDR3 protein is CSARTGLQISYNEQFF. In nucleotides, the CDR3 is TGCAGTGCTAGGACGGGACTCCAAATCTCCTACAATGAGCAGTTCTTC.

At least ten counts were recorded for this clonotype. This chain connects TRBV5-6 to TRBJ2-7; TRBD1 is a possible D gene (6 bases). CDR3 length equals 14 residues. Germline CDR1 reads SGHDT; CDR2 reads YYEEEE. V was pared by 2 bases and J by 5 bases, with 14 bases between. The CDR3 DNA follows: TGTGCCAGCAGCTTTTTTCTGGGGGCAAACGAGCAGTACTTC. Translated: CASSFFLGANEQYF.

In its sample, this clonotype was seen a few times. The rearrangement joins TRBV12-3 or TRBV12-4 to TRBJ1-5, with D possibly TRBD1 on 6 matching bases. The CDR3 is 20 residues long. The V and J ends lost 4 bases and 9 bases respectively, with 34 bases between them. The CDR3 sequence is CASSSLSPFGGWDTPGPQHF. The CDR3 DNA sequence: TGTGCCAGCAGTTCACTTTCCCCCTTTGGGGGGTGGGACACCCCGGGGCCCCAGCATTTT.

This clonotype has at least ten counts. The chain combines TRBV20-1 with TRBJ1-2; D not certain. The CDR3 sequence is 15 residues long. Germline V gives CDR1 DFQATT, CDR2 SNEGSKA (reference sequence). V lost 1 base and J 2 bases, leaving 14 bases between the germline ends. In DNA, the CDR3 is TGCAGTGCTAGAGTATCCCCTTTAGGGAACTATGGCTACACCTTC. Its translation is CSARVSPLGNYGYTF.

The chain employs TRBV3-1 and TRBJ1-1; D might be TRBD1 (6 bases). Germline CDR1 LGHDT, CDR2 YNNKEL (reference sequence). The CDR3 totals 11 residues. Trimming pared 10 bases from V and 4 bases from J, leaving 10 bases between. CDR3 bases: TGTGCCACCGGACAGCTCACTGAAGCTTTCTTT. Translating it yields CATGQLTEAFF.

This clonotype was observed a few times. The rearrangement uses TRBV18 and TRBJ2-1; a weak D match, TRBD1 (6 bases). V dropped 3 bases and J dropped 9 bases, with 15 bases sitting between them. The CDR3 length is 14 residues. Germline loops: CDR1 KGHSH, CDR2 LQKENI. The CDR3 protein is CASSPGQQFGEQFF. Here the CDR3 DNA reads TGTGCCAGCTCACCTGGACAGCAGTTCGGTGAGCAGTTCTTC.

This clonotype was observed a few times. The chain links TRBV9 to TRBJ2-7; D might be TRBD2 (6 bases). The germline gives CDR1 SGDLS, CDR2 YYNGEE. The CDR3 totals 13 residues. Trimming left V 0 bases short and J 7 bases short, with 11 bases between. The CDR3 nucleotides are TGTGCCAGCAGCGTAGTACCGGGGAGGGAGCAGTACTTC. It encodes CASSVVPGREQYF.

In this sample, this clonotype turned up many times. This chain connects TRBV21-1 to TRBJ2-5; the table's D call, TRBD1, was not checked against the DNA. TRBV21-1 is a known pseudogene. The CDR3 is made up of 14 amino acids. CDR3 residues: CASSGTDSQETQYF. The DNA of the CDR3 is TGTGCCAGCAGCGGAACGGACAGTCAAGAGACCCAGTACTTC.

The gene calls are TRBV5-1 and TRBJ1-1; 12 bases agree with TRBD1. CDR3 size: 16 residues. V lost 2 bases and J lost 3; bases outside the gene matches: 5. Looked up from germline, CDR1 is SGHRS and CDR2 is YFSETQ. CDR3 sequence: CASSFRDRGLHTEAFF. The CDR3 region has the DNA TGCGCCAGCAGCTTCCGGGACAGGGGGCTTCACACTGAAGCTTTCTTT.

The rearrangement uses TRBV5-1 and TRBJ1-6; maybe TRBD1 (6 bases). This CDR3 has 14 amino acids. V gave up 5 bases and J gave up 6 bases, with 12 bases separating them. The germline gives CDR1 SGHRS, CDR2 YFSETQ. CDR3 sequence reads: CASSPQGVNSPLHF. The CDR3 DNA reads as TGCGCCAGCAGTCCACAGGGTGTTAATTCACCCCTCCACTTT.